One and the same sample provided the 8 T cell receptor beta chains below, sequenced in a study of T cells in narcolepsy. The repertoire was sequenced with immunoSEQ multiplex PCR; TCRdb's copy has only in-frame clones and lacks some. The sample consists of roughly 15,000 clones, less than 90% of them appearing once. The source material was memory (CD45RA-) CD4+ T cells from blood. The source is a human donor in good health.

V is TRBV6-1 and J is TRBJ2-7; D remains ambiguous. V was trimmed by 5 bases and J by 4 bases, leaving 6 bases between them. The CDR3 is 11 amino acids. The germline gives CDR1 MNHNS, CDR2 SASEGT. CDR3 coding DNA: TGTGCCAGCAGTTTGCTTTACGAGCAGTACTTC. This codes for CASSLLYEQYF.

The gene calls are TRBV6-6 and TRBJ1-1; perhaps TRBD1 as D (5 bases). V lost 2 bases to trimming and J lost 1 base, with 8 bases between them. In germline, CDR1 is MNHNY, CDR2 SVGAGI (reference sequence). The length of the CDR3 is 14 residues. The CDR3 nucleotides read TGTGCCAGCAGTTACAGGGGATGGAACACTGAAGCTTTCTTT. This codes for CASSYRGWNTEAFF.

CDR3 sequence: CASRGTGEGQPQHF. The CDR3, as DNA: TGTGCCAGCAGGGGTACAGGGGAAGGTCAGCCCCAGCATTTT. J is TRBJ1-5 and V is TRBV6-1, with TRBD1 identical over 7 bases. Germline lookup yields CDR1 MNHNS and CDR2 SASEGT. V was clipped by 6 bases and J by 6 bases; unmatched bases: 8. The CDR3 spans 14 residues.

This chain joins TRBV19 and TRBJ1-6; D unclear. Germline V gives CDR1 LNHDA, CDR2 SQIVND (reference sequence). V was pared by 9 bases and J by 5 bases, with 17 bases between. This CDR3 is built from 15 residues. In DNA form, the CDR3 reads TGTGCCAGCAGATTAATGGGCAGTCATAATTCACCCCTCCACTTT. Its translation is CASRLMGSHNSPLHF.

The chain carries TRBV5-6 and TRBJ1-1, with D uncertain. The CDR3 has 15 residues. V lost 1 base and J lost 3, with 13 bases in between. Germline loops: CDR1 SGHDT, CDR2 YYEEEE. Here the CDR3 reads CASSLIGGSDTEAFF. The CDR3 DNA reads TGTGCCAGCAGCTTGATCGGAGGGAGCGACACTGAAGCTTTCTTT.

The chain carries TRBV19 and TRBJ2-1; TRBD2 matches 8 bases. Germline trimming cut 6 bases from V and 0 bases from J; bases unmatched to any gene: 10. The CDR3 length is 17 residues. Germline V gives CDR1 LNHDA, CDR2 SQIVND (reference sequence). The CDR3 coding sequence is TGTGCCAGTAGCCGGGGGCTAGCGGGCAGCTCCTACAATGAGCAGTTCTTC. Its translation: CASSRGLAGSSYNEQFF.

The chain employs TRBV7-2 and TRBJ1-2, with a tentative D call TRBD1 (6 bases). CDR1 and CDR2 from the germline V gene are SGHTA and FQGNSA. The CDR3 contains 15 residues. V lost 3 bases and J lost 3, with 14 bases in between. CDR3 coding DNA: TGTGCCAGCAGCTTTACCCCACAGGGTTACTATGGCTACACCTTC. As protein: CASSFTPQGYYGYTF. The whole variable domain, filled in from reference TRBV7-2 and TRBJ1-2, reads GAGVSQSPSNKVTEKGKDVELRCDPISGHTALYWYRQSLGQGLEFLIYFQGNSAPDKSGLPSDRFSAERTGGSVSTLTIQRTQQEDSAVYLCASSFTPQGYYGYTFGSGTRLTVV.

The chain is built from TRBV4-3 and TRBJ1-1; D uncertain. Per the germline V gene, CDR1 is LGHNA and CDR2 is YSLEER. The CDR3 totals 15 residues. V lost 0 bases and J 3 bases, leaving 11 bases between the germline ends. The CDR3 DNA reads TGCGCCAGCAGCCAAGATCCGGGAAGGGACACTGAAGCTTTCTTT. Translation: CASSQDPGRDTEAFF.